This TCR beta chain was identified during a study of shared clonotypes between healthy human individuals. Measured with immunoSEQ multiplex PCR; TCRdb has only the in-frame clones, and not every one. This sample has about 1 million clones, with around 76% found just once. The germline V gene encodes CDR1 SGHRS and CDR2 YFSETQ. CDR3 length: 14 amino acids. The V gene lost 0 bases and the J gene lost 8 bases, with 11 bases spanning the gap. Source material: memory CD4+ T cells sorted from blood. Subset of the sample: CD45RA-negative fraction. The chain recombines TRBV5-1 with TRBJ1-4, with D unclear. The clonotype was recovered from a man younger than 30 in good health. The CDR3 coding sequence is TGCGCCAGCAGCTTGGAAGGGTCCGGGGAAAAACTGTTTTTT. Translated, it gives CASSLEGSGEKLFF.